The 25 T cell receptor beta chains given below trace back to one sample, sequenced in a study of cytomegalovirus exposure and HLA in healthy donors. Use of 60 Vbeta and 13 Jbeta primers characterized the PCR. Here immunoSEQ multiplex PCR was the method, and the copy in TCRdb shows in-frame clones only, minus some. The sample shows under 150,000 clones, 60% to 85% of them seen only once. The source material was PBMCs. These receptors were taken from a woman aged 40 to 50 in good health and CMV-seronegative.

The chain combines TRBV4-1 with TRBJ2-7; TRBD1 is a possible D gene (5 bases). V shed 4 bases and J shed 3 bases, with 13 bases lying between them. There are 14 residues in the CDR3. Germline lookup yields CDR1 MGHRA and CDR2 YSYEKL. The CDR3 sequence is CASSPTRQIYEQYF. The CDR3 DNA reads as TGCGCCAGCAGCCCGACTCGACAGATCTACGAGCAGTACTTC.

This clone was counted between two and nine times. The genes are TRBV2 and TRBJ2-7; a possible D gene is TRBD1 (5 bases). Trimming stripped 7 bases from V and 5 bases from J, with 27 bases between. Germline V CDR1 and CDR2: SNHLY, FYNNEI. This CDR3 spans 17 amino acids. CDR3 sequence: CASIRSGSKGQNHEQYF. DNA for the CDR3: TGTGCCAGCATCCGCTCAGGTAGTAAGGGGCAGAACCACGAGCAGTACTTC.

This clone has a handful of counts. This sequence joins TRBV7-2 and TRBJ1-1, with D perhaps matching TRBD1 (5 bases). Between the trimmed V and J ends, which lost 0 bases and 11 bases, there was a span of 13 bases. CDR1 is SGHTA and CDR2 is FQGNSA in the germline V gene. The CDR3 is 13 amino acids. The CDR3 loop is CASSLAQGSSAFF. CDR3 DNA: TGTGCCAGCAGCTTAGCGCAGGGCAGCTCGGCTTTCTTT.

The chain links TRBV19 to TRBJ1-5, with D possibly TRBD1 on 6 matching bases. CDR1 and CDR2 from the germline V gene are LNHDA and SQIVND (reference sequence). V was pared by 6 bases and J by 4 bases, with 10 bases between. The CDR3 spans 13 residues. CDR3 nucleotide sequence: TGTGCCAGTAGGTGGACAGAGAATCAGCCCCAGCATTTT. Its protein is CASRWTENQPQHF.

The CDR3 protein is CASSGLGGGYSYNEQFF. CDR3 in DNA: TGTGCCAGCTCGGGACTAGGGGGAGGGTACTCCTACAATGAGCAGTTCTTC. The chain joins TRBV25-1 to TRBJ2-1, with TRBD2 matching 8 bases. The CDR3 sequence is 17 residues long. V gave up 8 bases and J gave up 0 bases; unmatched junction bases: 12. Per the germline V gene, CDR1 is MGHDK and CDR2 is SYGVNS.

The DNA of the CDR3 is TGTGCCAGCAGCTTGGGGCCGGGAAACACCATATATTTT. Amino acid sequence: CASSLGPGNTIYF. The chain carries TRBV5-8 and TRBJ1-3; D remains unclear. The V gene lost 0 bases and the J gene lost 4 bases, with 5 bases spanning the gap. This CDR3 has 13 amino acids. The V gene's germline CDR1 is SGHTS and CDR2 YDEGEE.

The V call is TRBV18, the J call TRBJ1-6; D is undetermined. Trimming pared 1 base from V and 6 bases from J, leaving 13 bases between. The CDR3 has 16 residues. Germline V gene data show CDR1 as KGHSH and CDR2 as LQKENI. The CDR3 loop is CASSPQAWAANSPLHF. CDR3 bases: TGTGCCAGCTCACCACAAGCTTGGGCAGCTAATTCACCCCTCCACTTT.

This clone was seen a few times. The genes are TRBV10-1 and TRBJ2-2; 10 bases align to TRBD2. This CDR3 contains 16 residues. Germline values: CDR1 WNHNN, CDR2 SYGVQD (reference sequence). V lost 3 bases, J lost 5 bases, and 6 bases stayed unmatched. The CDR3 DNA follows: TGCGCCAGCAGTGAAACTAGCGGGAAAGGGACCGGGGAGCTGTTTTTT. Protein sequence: CASSETSGKGTGELFF.

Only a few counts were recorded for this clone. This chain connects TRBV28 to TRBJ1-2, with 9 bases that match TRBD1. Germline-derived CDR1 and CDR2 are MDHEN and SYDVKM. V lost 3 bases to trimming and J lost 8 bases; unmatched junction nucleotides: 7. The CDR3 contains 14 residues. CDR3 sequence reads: CASSFGTGWSGYTF. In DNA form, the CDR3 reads TGTGCCAGCAGTTTTGGGACAGGGTGGAGCGGCTACACCTTC.

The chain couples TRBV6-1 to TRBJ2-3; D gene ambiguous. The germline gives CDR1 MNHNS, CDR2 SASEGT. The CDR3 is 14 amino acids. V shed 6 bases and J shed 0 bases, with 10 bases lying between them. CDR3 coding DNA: TGTGCCAGCAGCCAGACTGCTAGCACAGATACGCAGTATTTT. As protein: CASSQTASTDTQYF.

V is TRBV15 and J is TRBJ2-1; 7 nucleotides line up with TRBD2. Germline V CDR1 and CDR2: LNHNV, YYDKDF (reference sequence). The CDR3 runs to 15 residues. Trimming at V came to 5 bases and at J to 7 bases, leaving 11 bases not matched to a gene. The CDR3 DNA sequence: TGTGCCACCAGCTCCCCCGGGGCGGGAGTGAATGAGCAGTTCTTC. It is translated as CATSSPGAGVNEQFF.

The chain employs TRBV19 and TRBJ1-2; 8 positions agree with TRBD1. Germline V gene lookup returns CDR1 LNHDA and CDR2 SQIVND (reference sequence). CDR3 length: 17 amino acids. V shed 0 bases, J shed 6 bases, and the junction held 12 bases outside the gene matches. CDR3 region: CASSIDSRQGFFHGYTF. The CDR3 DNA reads TGTGCCAGTAGTATAGATTCCCGACAGGGGTTCTTCCATGGCTACACCTTC.

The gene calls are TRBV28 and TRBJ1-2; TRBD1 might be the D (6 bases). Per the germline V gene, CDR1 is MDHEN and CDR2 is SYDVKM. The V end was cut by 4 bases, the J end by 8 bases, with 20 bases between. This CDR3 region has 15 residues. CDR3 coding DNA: TGTGCCAGCAGTTGGGACCCAGGGGCCGCCAGGGGCTACACCTTC. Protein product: CASSWDPGAARGYTF.

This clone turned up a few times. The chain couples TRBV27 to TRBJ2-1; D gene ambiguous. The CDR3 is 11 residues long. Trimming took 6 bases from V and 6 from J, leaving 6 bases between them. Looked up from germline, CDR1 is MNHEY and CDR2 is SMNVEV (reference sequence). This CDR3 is CASSHSNEQFF. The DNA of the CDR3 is TGTGCCAGCAGCCACAGCAATGAGCAGTTCTTC.

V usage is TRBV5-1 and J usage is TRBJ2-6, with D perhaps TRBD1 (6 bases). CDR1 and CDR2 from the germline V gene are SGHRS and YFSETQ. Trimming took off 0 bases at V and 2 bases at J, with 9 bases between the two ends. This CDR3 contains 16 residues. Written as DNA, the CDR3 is TGCGCCAGCAGCTTGGACAGGGTACCTGGGGCCAACGTCCTGACTTTC. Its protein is CASSLDRVPGANVLTF.

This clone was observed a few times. CDR3 DNA sequence: TGTGCCAGCAGTGAATTGGGGGGGGTTGAAGCTTTCTTT. This codes for CASSELGGVEAFF. V usage is TRBV25-1 and J usage is TRBJ1-1; the D gene is possibly TRBD1 (5 bases). The CDR3 sequence is 13 residues long. Germline CDR1 is MGHDK and CDR2 is SYGVNS. V lost 1 base to trimming and J lost 7 bases, with 10 bases between them. Variable domain in full (rest from reference TRBV25-1 and TRBJ1-1): EADIYQTPRYLVIGTGKKITLECSQTMGHDKMYWYQQDPGMELHLIHYSYGVNSTEKGDLSSESTVSRIRTEHFPLTLESARPSHTSQYLCASSELGGVEAFFGQGTRLTVV.

This CDR3 reads CASSQDYRGQHGYTF. Here the CDR3 DNA reads TGCGCCAGCAGCCAAGATTATCGGGGACAACATGGCTACACCTTC. This chain links TRBV4-3 with TRBJ1-2, with a possible D match to TRBD1 (6 bases). CDR3 length equals 15 residues. V gave up 0 bases and J gave up 6 bases, with 14 bases separating them. The germline CDR1 and CDR2 sequences are LGHNA and YSLEER.

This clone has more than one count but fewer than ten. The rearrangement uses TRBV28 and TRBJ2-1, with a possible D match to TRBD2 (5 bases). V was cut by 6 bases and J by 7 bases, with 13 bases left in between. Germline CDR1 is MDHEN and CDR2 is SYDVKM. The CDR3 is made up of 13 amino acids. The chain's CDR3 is CASSQTSSNEQFF. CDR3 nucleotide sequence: TGTGCCAGCAGCCAAACTAGTAGTAATGAGCAGTTCTTC.

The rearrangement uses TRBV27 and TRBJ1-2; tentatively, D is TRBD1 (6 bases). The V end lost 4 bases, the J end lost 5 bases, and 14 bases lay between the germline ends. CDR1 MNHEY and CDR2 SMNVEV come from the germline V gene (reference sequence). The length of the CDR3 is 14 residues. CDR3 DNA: TGTGCCAGCAGTTCCCTGGCAGGGGAGTATGGCTACACCTTC. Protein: CASSSLAGEYGYTF.

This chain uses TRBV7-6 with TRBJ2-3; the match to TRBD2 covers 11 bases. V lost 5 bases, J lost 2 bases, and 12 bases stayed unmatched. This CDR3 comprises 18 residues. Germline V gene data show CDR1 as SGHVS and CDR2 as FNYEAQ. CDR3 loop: CASSRTGELAGDTDTQYF. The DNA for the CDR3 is TGTGCCAGCAGCAGGACAGGGGAACTAGCGGGAGACACAGATACGCAGTATTTT.

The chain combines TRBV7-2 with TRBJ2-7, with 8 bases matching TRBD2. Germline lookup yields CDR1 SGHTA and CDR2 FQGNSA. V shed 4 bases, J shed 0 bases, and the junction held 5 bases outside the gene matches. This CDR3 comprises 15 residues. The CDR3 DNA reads TGTGCCAGCAGCTCACATAGCGGGACCTCCTACGAGCAGTACTTC. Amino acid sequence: CASSSHSGTSYEQYF.

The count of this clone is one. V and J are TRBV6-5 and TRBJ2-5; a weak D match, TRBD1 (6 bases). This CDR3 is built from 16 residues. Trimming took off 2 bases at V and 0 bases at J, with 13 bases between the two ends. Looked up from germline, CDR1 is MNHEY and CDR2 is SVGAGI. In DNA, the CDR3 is TGTGCCAGCAGTTACGGGTTGAGGGGGTACCAAGAGACCCAGTACTTC. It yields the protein CASSYGLRGYQETQYF.

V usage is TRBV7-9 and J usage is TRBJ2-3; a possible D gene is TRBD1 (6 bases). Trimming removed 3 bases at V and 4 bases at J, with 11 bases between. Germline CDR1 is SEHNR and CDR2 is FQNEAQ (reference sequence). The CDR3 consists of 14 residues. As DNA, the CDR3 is TGTGCCAGCAGCTTCACAGGGATGGCAGATACGCAGTATTTT. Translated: CASSFTGMADTQYF.

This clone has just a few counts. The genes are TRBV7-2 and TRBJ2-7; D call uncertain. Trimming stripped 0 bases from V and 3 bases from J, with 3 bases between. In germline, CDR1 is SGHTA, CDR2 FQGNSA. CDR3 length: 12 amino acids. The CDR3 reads CASSLANYEQYF. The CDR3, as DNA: TGTGCCAGCAGCTTAGCCAACTACGAGCAGTACTTC.

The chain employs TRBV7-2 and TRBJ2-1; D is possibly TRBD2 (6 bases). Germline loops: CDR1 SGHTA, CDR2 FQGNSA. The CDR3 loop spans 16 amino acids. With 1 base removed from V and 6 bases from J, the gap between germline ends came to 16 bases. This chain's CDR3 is CASSLVVRVSGNEQFF. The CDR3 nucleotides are TGTGCCAGCAGCTTAGTCGTCAGGGTTAGCGGCAATGAGCAGTTCTTC. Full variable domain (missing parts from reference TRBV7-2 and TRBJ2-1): GAGVSQSPSNKVTEKGKDVELRCDPISGHTALYWYRQSLGQGLEFLIYFQGNSAPDKSGLPSDRFSAERTGGSVSTLTIQRTQQEDSAVYLCASSLVVRVSGNEQFFGPGTRLTVL.